One T cell receptor beta chain is described in this entry. What it recognizes is unknown. This record comes from a study of CD8+CD57+ T cells in acquired aplastic anemia. Background on the study: DNA from sorted CD4+ and CD8+ cells averaged roughly 3.4 ug. Notes on the study in general: No significant difference in CD8+ Simpson's diversity was found between patients and controls. Comparison of patients with controls identified about 27 shared CD8+ CDR3 sequences.

Genomic DNA provided the template from which TCR beta VDJ and CDR3 profiles were obtained. MiXCR, applied by TCRdb to the reads, yields one record per CDR3 protein. Of 270,000 or so distinct CDR3 sequences in the sample, 82% were seen once. The CDR3 loop spans 13 amino acids. The V gene lost 0 bases and the J gene lost 4 bases, with 5 bases spanning the gap. The V gene's germline CDR1 is LNHNV and CDR2 YYDKDF (reference sequence). CD8+CD57+ cell expansion had been shown by flow cytometry in patients chosen for sequencing. Sampling of blood occurred while the patients had still received no therapy. The genes are TRBV15 and TRBJ2-3; D call uncertain. The sequence was obtained from a human donor with aplastic anemia. The source material was sorted CD4+, CD8+, or CD8+CD57+ T cells (not recorded which) from PBMCs. The CDR3 reads CATSRDRPDTQYF. The CDR3 DNA reads as TGTGCCACCAGCAGAGATCGTCCAGATACGCAGTATTTT.